The rows below give T cell receptor beta chains drawn from one sample of a study of shared clonotypes between healthy human individuals. Assay used: immunoSEQ multiplex PCR; TCRdb lists only in-frame clones, some missing. The sample has some 1 million clones, roughly 75% seen once. Sequencing was done on a sample of memory CD4+ T cells sorted from blood. Source of these receptors: a man younger than 35 in good health. Both conserved end residues are part of each CDR3. A D gene is named only where the DNA matches it firmly.

TRBV14 | NA | CASSGRGMENIQYF
TRBV2 | NA | CATTVGNTEAFF
TRBV7-2 | NA | CASSHPGGRETQYF
TRBV18 | NA | CASSLSWGIQETQYF
TRBV9 | NA | CASSVAGSHYNEQFF
TRBV7-9 | NA | CASSLGSIYTDTQYF
TRBV27 | NA | CASSFVGLGKSGANVLTF
TRBV10-3 | NA | CAISFGTPNEQFF
TRBV30 | TRBD2 | CAWSPGLAGIQYF
TRBV7-2 | NA | CASSLQDNQPQHF
TRBV7-9 | NA | CASSLDLGHLTDTQYF
TRBV7-2 | NA | CASSSASVMGSGELFF
TRBV27 | NA | CASSLSPQSRGEKLFF
TRBV21-1 | NA | CASSNQGGWGTEAFF
TRBV11-2 | NA | CASSPDRRNTGELFF
TRBV28 | NA | CASSQGSNQPQHF
TRBV5-6 | TRBD1 | CASSSQGVGWNIQYF
TRBV7-2 | NA | CASSTLAGAYNSPLHF
TRBV4-2 | TRBD2 | CASSPLSGGINTGELFF
TRBV28 | TRBD1 | CASSLPGQGRSYEQYF
TRBV2 | TRBD1 | CASSVTGADTGELFF
TRBV29-1 | TRBD1 | CSVEHTDRWDSNQPQHF
TRBV6-5 | NA | CASSELEGYTF
TRBV5-8 | NA | CASSLYGELFF